The 3 T cell receptor beta chains in this list originate from one sample, sequenced in a study of T cells in Graves' hyperthyroidism and ophthalmopathy. RNA transcripts served as the template for amplifying TCR beta CDR3 regions. Carried out on the TCR CDR3, a first-round RT-PCR used the HTBI primer set. TCRdb re-called the multiplex PCR reads through MiXCR, storing one row per CDR3 protein. The sample contains about 600,000 distinct CDR3 sequences, 12% to 15% of which appear only once. The specimen sequenced was blood. These receptors were collected from a woman younger than 35 with Graves' ophthalmopathy.

This chain joins TRBV4-1 and TRBJ1-1, with TRBD1 matching 7 bases. Losses at the gene ends were 4 bases for V and 1 base for J; bases not matched to a gene: 9. The CDR3 loop spans 16 amino acids. Germline loops: CDR1 MGHRA, CDR2 YSYEKL. Written as DNA, the CDR3 is TGCGCCAGCAGCCCAATTGGGACAGAGCCGAACACTGAAGCTTTCTTT. This encodes CASSPIGTEPNTEAFF.

This clonotype was detected many times. The rearrangement joins TRBV7-2 to TRBJ2-5; D is perhaps TRBD1 or TRBD2 (5 bases each). Trimming took off 5 bases at V and 5 bases at J, with 21 bases between the two ends. CDR3 length: 16 amino acids. Germline CDR1 reads SGHTA; CDR2 reads FQGNSA. The CDR3 DNA sequence: TGTGCCAGCAGCCTCCGGGACGCGCGACGAGGGGAGACCCAGTACTTC. This sequence encodes CASSLRDARRGETQYF.

Many counts were recorded for this clonotype. The V and J genes are TRBV6-1 and TRBJ2-5; D is unclear. The CDR3 sequence is 12 residues long. Germline V lookup: CDR1 MNHNS, CDR2 SASEGT. V was clipped by 4 bases and J by 8 bases, with 11 bases between them. The DNA for the CDR3 is TGTGCCAGCAGTGGGACCGTTATTACCCAGTACTTC. This sequence encodes CASSGTVITQYF.